This T cell receptor (beta chain) is drawn from a study of control samples from healthy donors and cancer patients. CDR1 and CDR2 from the germline V gene are MDHEN and SYDVKM. The V end lost 3 bases, the J end lost 3 bases, and 5 bases lay between the germline ends. The CDR3 is 13 amino acids. Using immunoSEQ multiplex PCR, the repertoire was profiled, and TCRdb retains in-frame clones only, with some absent. The repertoire holds tens of thousands of clones, around 80% seen once, with around 20% in the top ten. The chain uses TRBV28 and TRBJ2-2; D not certain. This clonotype originated in a man between 60 and 75 years old with head and neck cancer. Sequencing was done on a sample of PBMCs. The chain's CDR3 is CASSFPDTGELFF. CDR3 DNA: TGTGCCAGCAGTTTTCCGGACACCGGGGAGCTGTTTTTT.